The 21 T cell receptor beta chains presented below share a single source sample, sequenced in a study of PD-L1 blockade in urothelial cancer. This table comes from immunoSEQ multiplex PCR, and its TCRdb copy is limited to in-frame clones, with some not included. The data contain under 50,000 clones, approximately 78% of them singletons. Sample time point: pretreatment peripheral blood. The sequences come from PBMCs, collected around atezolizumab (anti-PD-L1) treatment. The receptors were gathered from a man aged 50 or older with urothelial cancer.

CDR3 loop: CASSERSNQPQHF. CDR3 bases: TGTGCCAGCAGTGAACGTAGCAATCAGCCCCAGCATTTT. The V gene is TRBV6-1, the J gene TRBJ1-5; no firm D call. This CDR3 comprises 13 residues. V was cut by 2 bases and J by 0 bases, with 2 bases left in between. From germline, CDR1 is MNHNS and CDR2 SASEGT.

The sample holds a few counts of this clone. In DNA form, the CDR3 reads TGTGCCAGCAGCCCTTGGACAGACCGCTCTGGAAACACCATATATTTT. It is translated as CASSPWTDRSGNTIYF. The rearrangement joins TRBV7-9 to TRBJ1-3, with D possibly matching TRBD1 (6 bases). V was shortened by 5 bases and J by 0 bases, with 14 bases between the two germline ends. The CDR3 loop spans 16 amino acids. Germline-derived CDR1 and CDR2 are SEHNR and FQNEAQ (reference sequence).

In nucleotides, the CDR3 is TGTGCCAGTAGTATGGGACTAGCGGGAGGGAGACTCCACGAGCAGTACTTC. Its translation: CASSMGLAGGRLHEQYF. The gene calls are TRBV19 and TRBJ2-7, with 16 positions matching TRBD2. The V gene's germline CDR1 is LNHDA and CDR2 SQIVND (reference sequence). V gave up 3 bases and J gave up 5 bases; unmatched junction bases: 7. The CDR3 runs 17 residues.

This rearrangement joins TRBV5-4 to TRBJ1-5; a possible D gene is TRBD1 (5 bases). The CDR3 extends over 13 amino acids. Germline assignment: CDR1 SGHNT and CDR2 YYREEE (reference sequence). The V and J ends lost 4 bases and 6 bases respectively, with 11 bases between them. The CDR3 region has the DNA TGTGCCAGCAGCCCCGGGGGAGGTCAGCCCCAGCATTTT. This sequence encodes CASSPGGGQPQHF.

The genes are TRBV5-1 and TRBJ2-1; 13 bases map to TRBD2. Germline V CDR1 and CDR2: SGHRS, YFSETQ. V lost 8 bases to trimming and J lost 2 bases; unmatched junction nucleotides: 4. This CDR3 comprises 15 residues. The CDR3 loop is CASKGLAGAYNEQFF. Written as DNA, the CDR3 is TGCGCCAGTAAAGGACTAGCGGGAGCCTACAATGAGCAGTTCTTC.

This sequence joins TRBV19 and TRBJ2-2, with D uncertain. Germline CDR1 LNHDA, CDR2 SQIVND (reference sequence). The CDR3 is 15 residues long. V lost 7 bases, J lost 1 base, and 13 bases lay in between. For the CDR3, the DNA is TGTGCCAGTACCCGACAATCCCTGAACACCGGGGAGCTGTTTTTT. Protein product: CASTRQSLNTGELFF. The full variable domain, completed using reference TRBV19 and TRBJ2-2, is DGGITQSPKYLFRKEGQNVTLSCEQNLNHDAMYWYRQDPGQGLRLIYYSQIVNDFQKGDIAEGYSVSREKKESFPLTVTSAQKNPTAFYLCASTRQSLNTGELFFGEGSRLTVL.

CDR3 sequence reads: CASSAYGGNSNQPQHF. DNA of the CDR3: TGTGCCAGCAGCGCGTACGGGGGGAATAGCAATCAGCCCCAGCATTTT. The chain employs TRBV5-5 and TRBJ1-5; the D gene is possibly TRBD1 (5 bases). Germline V gene sequence: CDR1 SGHKS, CDR2 YYEKEE (reference sequence). Trimming took off 4 bases at V and 0 bases at J, with 14 bases between the two ends. The CDR3 totals 16 residues.

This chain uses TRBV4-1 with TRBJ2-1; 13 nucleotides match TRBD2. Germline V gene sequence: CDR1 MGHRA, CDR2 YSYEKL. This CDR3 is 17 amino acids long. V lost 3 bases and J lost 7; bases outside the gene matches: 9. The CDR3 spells CASSHFSTSGGPNEQFF. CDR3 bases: TGCGCCAGCAGCCATTTCTCGACTAGCGGGGGGCCTAATGAGCAGTTCTTC.

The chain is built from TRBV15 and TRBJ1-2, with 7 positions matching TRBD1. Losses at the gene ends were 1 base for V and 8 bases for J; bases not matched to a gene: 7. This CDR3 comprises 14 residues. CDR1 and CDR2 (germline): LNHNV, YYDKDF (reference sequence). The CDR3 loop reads CATSRGGTAGGYTF. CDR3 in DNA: TGTGCCACCAGCAGAGGGGGGACAGCCGGGGGCTACACCTTC.

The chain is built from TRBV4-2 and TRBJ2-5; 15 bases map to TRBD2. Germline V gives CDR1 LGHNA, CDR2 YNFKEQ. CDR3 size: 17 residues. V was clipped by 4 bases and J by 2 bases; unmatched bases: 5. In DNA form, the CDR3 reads TGTGCCAGCAGCCCCGGACTAGCGGGGGGGGTACAAGAGACCCAGTACTTC. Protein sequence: CASSPGLAGGVQETQYF.

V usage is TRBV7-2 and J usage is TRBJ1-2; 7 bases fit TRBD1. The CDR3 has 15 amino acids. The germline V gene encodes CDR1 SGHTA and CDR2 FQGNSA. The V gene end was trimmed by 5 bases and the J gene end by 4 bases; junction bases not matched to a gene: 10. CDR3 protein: CASSPAGQASYGYTF. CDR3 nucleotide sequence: TGTGCCAGCAGCCCGGCCGGACAGGCCTCCTATGGCTACACCTTC. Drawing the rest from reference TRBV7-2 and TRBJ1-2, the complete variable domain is GAGVSQSPSNKVTEKGKDVELRCDPISGHTALYWYRQSLGQGLEFLIYFQGNSAPDKSGLPSDRFSAERTGGSVSTLTIQRTQQEDSAVYLCASSPAGQASYGYTFGSGTRLTVV.

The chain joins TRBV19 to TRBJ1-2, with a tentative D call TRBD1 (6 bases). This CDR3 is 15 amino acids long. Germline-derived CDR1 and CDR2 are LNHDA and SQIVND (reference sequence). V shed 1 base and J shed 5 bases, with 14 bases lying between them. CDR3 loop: CASSIAVGQLYGYTF. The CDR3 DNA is TGTGCCAGTAGTATAGCAGTGGGACAACTTTATGGCTACACCTTC.

CDR3 sequence reads: CATYSEGADGYTF. The CDR3 coding sequence is TGTGCCACCTACAGCGAGGGGGCGGATGGCTACACCTTC. The chain combines TRBV21-1 with TRBJ1-2; the table assigns TRBD1, which was not confirmed against the DNA. TRBV21-1 is assigned pseudogene status. The CDR3 totals 13 residues.

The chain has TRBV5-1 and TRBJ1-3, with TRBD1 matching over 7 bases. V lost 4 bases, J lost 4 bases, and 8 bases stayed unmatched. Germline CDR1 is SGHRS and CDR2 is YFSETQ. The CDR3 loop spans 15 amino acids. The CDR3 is CASSLTGEGGNTIYF. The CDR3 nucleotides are TGCGCCAGCAGCCTAACAGGGGAAGGCGGAAACACCATATATTTT.

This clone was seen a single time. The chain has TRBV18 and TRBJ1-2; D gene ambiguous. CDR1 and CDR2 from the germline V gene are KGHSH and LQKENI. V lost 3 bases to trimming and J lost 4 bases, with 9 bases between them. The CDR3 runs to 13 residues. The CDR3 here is CASSPGHSYGYTF. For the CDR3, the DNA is TGTGCCAGCTCACCTGGTCACAGCTATGGCTACACCTTC.

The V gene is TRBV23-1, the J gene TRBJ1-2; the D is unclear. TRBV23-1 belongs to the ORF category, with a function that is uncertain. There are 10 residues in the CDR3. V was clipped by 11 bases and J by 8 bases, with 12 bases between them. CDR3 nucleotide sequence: TGCGCCGGTCCGGCGGGGGGCTACACCTTC. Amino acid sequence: CAGPAGGYTF.

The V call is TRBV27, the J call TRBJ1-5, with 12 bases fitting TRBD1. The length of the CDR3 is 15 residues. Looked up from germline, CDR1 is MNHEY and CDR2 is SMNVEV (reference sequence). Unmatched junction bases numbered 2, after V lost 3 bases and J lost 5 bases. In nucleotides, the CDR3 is TGTGCCAGCAGTTTGGGGACAGGGGGCGATCAGCCCCAGCATTTT. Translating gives CASSLGTGGDQPQHF.

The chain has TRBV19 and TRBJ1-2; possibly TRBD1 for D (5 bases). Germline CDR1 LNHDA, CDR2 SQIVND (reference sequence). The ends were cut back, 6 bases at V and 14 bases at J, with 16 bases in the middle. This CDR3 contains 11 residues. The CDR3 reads CASRYRTARTF. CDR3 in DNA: TGTGCCAGTAGGTACAGGACCGCGAGGACCTTC.

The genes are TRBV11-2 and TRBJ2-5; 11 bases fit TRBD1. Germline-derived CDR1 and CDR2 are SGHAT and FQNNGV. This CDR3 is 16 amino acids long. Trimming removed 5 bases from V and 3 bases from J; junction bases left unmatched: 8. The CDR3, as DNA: TGTGCCAGCAGCCCATGGACAGGGGGCAATGAAGAGACCCAGTACTTC. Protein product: CASSPWTGGNEETQYF. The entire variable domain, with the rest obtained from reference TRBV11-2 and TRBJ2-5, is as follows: EAGVAQSPRYKIIEKRQSVAFWCNPISGHATLYWYQQILGQGPKLLIQFQNNGVVDDSQLPKDRFSAERLKGVDSTLKIQPAKLEDSAVYLCASSPWTGGNEETQYFGPGTRLLVL.

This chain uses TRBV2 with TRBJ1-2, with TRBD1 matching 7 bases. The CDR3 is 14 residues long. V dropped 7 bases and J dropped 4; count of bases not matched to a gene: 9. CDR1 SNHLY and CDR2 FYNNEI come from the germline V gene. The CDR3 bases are TGTGCCAGCAAAGCTTCCGGGACAGCCTATGGCTACACCTTC. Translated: CASKASGTAYGYTF.

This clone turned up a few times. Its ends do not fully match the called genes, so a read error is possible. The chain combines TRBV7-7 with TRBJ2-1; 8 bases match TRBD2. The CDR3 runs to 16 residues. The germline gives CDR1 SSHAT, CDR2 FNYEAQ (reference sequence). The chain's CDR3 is CASSLVGGRPNNEQFF. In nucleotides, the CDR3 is TGTGCTAGCAGCTTAGTTGGCGGGAGGCCCAACAATGAGCAGTTCTTC.